This TCR beta chain was recovered during a study of STAT5B mutations in CD4+ large granular lymphocyte leukemia. The CDR3 runs 13 residues. The germline gives CDR1 LNHDA, CDR2 SQIVND (reference sequence). The V end was cut by 6 bases, the J end by 7 bases, with 13 bases between. Per the original data handling: Lowest detectable productive clonotype frequency was 2.59 x 10-5. Repertoires were generated with immunoSEQ multiplex PCR, while TCRdb's copy carries only in-frame clones and drops some. V, J and clone size are those of that table, while D and trimming were read from the DNA. The table lists more than 40,000 clones, roughly 80% of them singletons.

Sequencing input: CD4+ T cells from blood buffy coats. V and J are TRBV19 and TRBJ2-1, with D tentatively TRBD1 (5 bases). This TCR was recovered from a human donor in good health. Here the CDR3 reads CASSLGLINEQFF. In DNA form, the CDR3 reads TGTGCCAGTAGCTTGGGGCTTATAAATGAGCAGTTCTTC.